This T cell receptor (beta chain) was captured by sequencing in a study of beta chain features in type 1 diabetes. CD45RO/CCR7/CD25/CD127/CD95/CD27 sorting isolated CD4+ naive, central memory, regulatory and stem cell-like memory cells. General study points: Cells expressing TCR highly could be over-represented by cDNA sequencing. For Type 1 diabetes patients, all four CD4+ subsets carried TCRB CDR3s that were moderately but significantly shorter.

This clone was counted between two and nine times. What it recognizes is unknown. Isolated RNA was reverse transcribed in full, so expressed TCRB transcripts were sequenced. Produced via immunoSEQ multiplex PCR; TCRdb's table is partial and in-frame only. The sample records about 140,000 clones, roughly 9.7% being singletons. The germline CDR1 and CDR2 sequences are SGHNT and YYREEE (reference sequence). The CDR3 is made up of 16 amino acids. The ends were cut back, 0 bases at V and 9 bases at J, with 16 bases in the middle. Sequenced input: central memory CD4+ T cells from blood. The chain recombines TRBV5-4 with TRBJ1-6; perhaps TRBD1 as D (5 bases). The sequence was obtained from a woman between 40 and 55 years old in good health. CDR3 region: CASSLDRWQGGSPLHF. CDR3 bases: TGTGCCAGCAGCTTGGATCGATGGCAGGGTGGTTCACCCCTCCACTTT.